The clone carrying this T cell receptor (beta chain) was seen just once. The record originates from a study of blood T cell repertoires in COVID-19. The table came from immunoSEQ multiplex PCR; TCRdb's copy has only in-frame clones and leaves some out. The sample has hundreds of thousands of clones; 88% are singletons. The V gene's germline CDR1 is LNHDA and CDR2 SQIVND (reference sequence). The length of the CDR3 is 15 residues. The trim removed 3 bases at V and 0 bases at J, leaving 2 bases unmatched. The source is a woman aged 25 to 39 who had recovered from COVID-19. The chain combines TRBV19 with TRBJ1-3, with 7 bases aligning to TRBD1. The sample was PBMCs or T cells enriched from blood (not recorded which). The CDR3 here is CASSIGTVSGNTIYF. The CDR3, as DNA: TGTGCCAGTAGTATTGGGACAGTCTCTGGAAACACCATATATTTT.